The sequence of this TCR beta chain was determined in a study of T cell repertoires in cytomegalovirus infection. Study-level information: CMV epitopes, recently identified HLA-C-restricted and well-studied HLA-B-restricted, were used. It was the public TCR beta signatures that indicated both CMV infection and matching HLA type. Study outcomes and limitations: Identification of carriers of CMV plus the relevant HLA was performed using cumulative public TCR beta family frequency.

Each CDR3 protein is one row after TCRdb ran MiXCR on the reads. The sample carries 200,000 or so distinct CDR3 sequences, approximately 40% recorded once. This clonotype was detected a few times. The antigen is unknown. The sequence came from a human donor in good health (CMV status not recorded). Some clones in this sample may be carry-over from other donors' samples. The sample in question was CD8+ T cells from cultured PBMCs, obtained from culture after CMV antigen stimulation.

The CDR3 DNA follows: TGTGCCAGCAGCCTGGACAGGGGCGACAATGAGCAGTTCTTC. It is translated as CASSLDRGDNEQFF. J is TRBJ2-1 and V is TRBV2; 9 nucleotides line up with TRBD1. From germline, CDR1 is SNHLY and CDR2 FYNNEI. The CDR3 sequence is 14 residues long. Germline trimming cut 6 bases from V and 5 bases from J; bases unmatched to any gene: 5.